The 6 T cell receptor beta chains presented below share a single source sample, sequenced in a study of blood T cell repertoires in COVID-19. Libraries were prepared by immunoSEQ multiplex PCR; TCRdb keeps only in-frame clonotypes and omits some of them. This table has over 85,000 clones, around 90% appearing once. Sequences were obtained from peripheral blood. All receptors derive from a man between 65 and 85 years old with acute or convalescent COVID-19.

The rearrangement uses TRBV28 and TRBJ1-5; 9 bases match TRBD1. This CDR3 has 16 residues. J gave up 5 bases and V 5 bases, and 10 bases lay outside the gene matches. The germline V gene has CDR1 MDHEN and CDR2 SYDVKM. The CDR3 region is CASSRPTGGLDQPQHF. The CDR3 nucleotides are TGTGCCAGCAGTCGACCTACAGGGGGCCTAGATCAGCCCCAGCATTTT.

This clone has a handful of counts. The V call is TRBV5-1, the J call TRBJ2-7; D is perhaps TRBD1 (5 bases). The germline V gene encodes CDR1 SGHRS and CDR2 YFSETQ. This CDR3 is 14 amino acids long. Deletions cut 1 base from V and 0 bases from J, with 8 bases between. CDR3 DNA sequence: TGCGCCAGCAGCTTGTTAGGACACTCCTACGAGCAGTACTTC. Amino acids: CASSLLGHSYEQYF.

CDR3 coding DNA: TGTGCCAGCAGAGTCGGACAGGGTAATGGCTACACCTTC. This codes for CASRVGQGNGYTF. The rearrangement joins TRBV6-5 to TRBJ1-2; 8 positions agree with TRBD1. In germline, CDR1 is MNHEY, CDR2 SVGAGI. V shed 6 bases and J 6 bases; nucleotides not matched to a gene: 6. CDR3 length equals 13 residues.

The DNA for the CDR3 is TGTGCCAGCAGCTTAGGTGGGGGCTCCGGTGAGCAGTTCTTC. It codes for CASSLGGGSGEQFF. This chain uses TRBV7-3 with TRBJ2-1; possible D gene TRBD1, 6 bases. Germline V gene lookup returns CDR1 SGHTA and CDR2 FQGTGA. The CDR3 is 14 amino acids. V dropped 2 bases and J dropped 9 bases, with 14 bases sitting between them.

The chain links TRBV19 to TRBJ1-5; 8 positions match TRBD1. Germline V CDR1 and CDR2: LNHDA, SQIVND (reference sequence). J lost 9 bases, V lost 9 bases, and 10 bases had no gene match. This CDR3 contains 13 residues. The CDR3 loop is CASSQGAPPPQHF. DNA for the CDR3: TGTGCCAGCTCGCAGGGGGCCCCACCGCCCCAGCATTTT.

This chain connects TRBV12-5 to TRBJ1-1, with D possibly TRBD1 on 5 matching bases. Trimming took off 1 base at V and 4 bases at J, with 19 bases between the two ends. The CDR3 loop spans 17 amino acids. Germline assignment: CDR1 LGHNT and CDR2 FRNRAP. The CDR3 region is CASGLALSGKLGTEAFF. In nucleotides, the CDR3 is TGTGCTAGTGGTTTGGCTCTCTCAGGGAAACTGGGCACTGAAGCTTTCTTT.